Presented here are 9 T cell receptor beta chains from one specimen sequenced in a study of cytomegalovirus exposure and HLA in healthy donors. Primers for the PCR totalled 60 Vbeta and 13 Jbeta. This table comes from immunoSEQ multiplex PCR, and its TCRdb copy is limited to in-frame clones, with some not included. There are fewer than 200,000 clones in the sample; less than 80% occur only once, and approximately 0.76% lies in the top ten. Sequencing was performed on PBMCs. The receptors come from a female donor in good health and CMV-seronegative.

The J gene is TRBJ2-7, the V gene TRBV2; D gene unclear. Germline V gives CDR1 SNHLY, CDR2 FYNNEI. The CDR3 extends over 12 amino acids. Between the trimmed V and J ends, which lost 5 bases and 3 bases, there was a span of 8 bases. The CDR3 DNA follows: TGTGCCAGCAGTACCTTCAGCTACGAGCAGTACTTC. This translates into CASSTFSYEQYF.

The genes are TRBV27 and TRBJ1-2; 8 bases map to TRBD1. CDR3 length: 14 residues. V lost 3 bases, J lost 7 bases, and 7 bases stayed unmatched. CDR1 MNHEY and CDR2 SMNVEV come from the germline V gene (reference sequence). CDR3: CASSLGRGPGGYTF. The DNA for the CDR3 is TGTGCCAGCAGTTTGGGCAGGGGGCCAGGTGGCTACACCTTC.

The chain combines TRBV4-3 with TRBJ1-5, with 7 bases aligning to TRBD1. The ends lost 2 bases at V and 6 bases at J; junction bases unmatched: 7. This CDR3 has 15 residues. The germline CDR1 and CDR2 sequences are LGHNA and YSLEER. The CDR3 region has the DNA TGCGCCAGCAGCCAAACAGGGGCGGGGGGTCAGCCCCAGCATTTT. Amino acids: CASSQTGAGGQPQHF.

The CDR3 DNA follows: TGTGCCAGCAGCCCGGGCGGGGGGGAGCTGTTTTTT. Translation: CASSPGGGELFF. This chain links TRBV27 with TRBJ2-2; maybe TRBD2 (5 bases). This CDR3 has 12 amino acids. Germline CDR1 reads MNHEY; CDR2 reads SMNVEV (reference sequence). Trimming shortened V by 6 bases and J by 8 bases, and 10 bases separated the two germline ends.

A remark on this clone: The junction and the germline gene differ at one end; a read error may be behind it. The chain joins TRBV5-4 to TRBJ2-7; D is possibly TRBD2 (6 bases). Germline V gene lookup returns CDR1 SGHNT and CDR2 YYREEE (reference sequence). The CDR3 is 13 amino acids. The CDR3 DNA follows: TGTGCCAGCTCGAGGGCGGGATTCTACGAGCAGTGCTTC. It translates to CASSRAGFYEQCF.

This clone was seen a handful of times. The V and J genes are TRBV19 and TRBJ2-6, with D possibly matching TRBD1 (6 bases). Germline V gene sequence: CDR1 LNHDA, CDR2 SQIVND (reference sequence). The CDR3 extends over 15 amino acids. V lost 2 bases and J lost 4, with 9 bases in between. The CDR3 spells CASSIQGQGANVLTF. The CDR3 DNA is TGTGCCAGTAGTATACAGGGGCAGGGGGCCAACGTCCTGACTTTC.

The J gene is TRBJ1-3, the V gene TRBV19, with D perhaps matching TRBD1 (5 bases). The germline V gene has CDR1 LNHDA and CDR2 SQIVND (reference sequence). V lost 8 bases, J lost 0 bases, and 14 bases lay in between. The CDR3 has 15 residues. This CDR3 reads CASRGGASSGNTIYF. The CDR3 DNA sequence: TGTGCCAGTCGCGGCGGGGCCTCCTCTGGAAACACCATATATTTT.

This clone has just a few counts. The rearrangement joins TRBV5-4 to TRBJ2-1, with TRBD2 matching over 14 bases. J gave up 7 bases and V 4 bases, and 4 bases lay outside the gene matches. The CDR3 has 15 residues. Germline lookup yields CDR1 SGHNT and CDR2 YYREEE (reference sequence). The CDR3 DNA is TGTGCCAGCAGCACCGGGACTAGCGGGAGAAATGAGCAGTTCTTC. Translation gives CASSTGTSGRNEQFF.

CDR3 DNA sequence: TGTGCCAGCAGCAACTCGGGACTCAACTCCTACGAGCAGTACTTC. Translation: CASSNSGLNSYEQYF. The chain recombines TRBV11-2 with TRBJ2-7, with D maybe TRBD2 (6 bases). Trimming stripped 5 bases from V and 0 bases from J, with 14 bases between. The CDR3 sequence is 15 residues long. Germline V gene sequence: CDR1 SGHAT, CDR2 FQNNGV. Full variable domain (missing parts from reference TRBV11-2 and TRBJ2-7): EAGVAQSPRYKIIEKRQSVAFWCNPISGHATLYWYQQILGQGPKLLIQFQNNGVVDDSQLPKDRFSAERLKGVDSTLKIQPAKLEDSAVYLCASSNSGLNSYEQYFGPGTRLTVT.